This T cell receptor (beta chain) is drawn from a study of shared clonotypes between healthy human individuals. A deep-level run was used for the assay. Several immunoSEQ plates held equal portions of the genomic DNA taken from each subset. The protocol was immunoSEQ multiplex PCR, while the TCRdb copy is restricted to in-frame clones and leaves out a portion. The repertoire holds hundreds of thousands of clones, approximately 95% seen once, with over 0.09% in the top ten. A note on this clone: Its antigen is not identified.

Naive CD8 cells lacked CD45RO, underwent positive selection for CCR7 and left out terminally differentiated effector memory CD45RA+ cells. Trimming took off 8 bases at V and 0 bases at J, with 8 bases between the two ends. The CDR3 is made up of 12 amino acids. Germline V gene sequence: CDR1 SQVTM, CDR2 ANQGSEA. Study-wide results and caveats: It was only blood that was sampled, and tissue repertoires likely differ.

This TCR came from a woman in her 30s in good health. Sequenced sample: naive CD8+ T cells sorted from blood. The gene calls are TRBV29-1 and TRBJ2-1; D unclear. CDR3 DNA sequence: TGCAGCAGTGAGTACTCCTACAATGAGCAGTTCTTC. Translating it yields CSSEYSYNEQFF.